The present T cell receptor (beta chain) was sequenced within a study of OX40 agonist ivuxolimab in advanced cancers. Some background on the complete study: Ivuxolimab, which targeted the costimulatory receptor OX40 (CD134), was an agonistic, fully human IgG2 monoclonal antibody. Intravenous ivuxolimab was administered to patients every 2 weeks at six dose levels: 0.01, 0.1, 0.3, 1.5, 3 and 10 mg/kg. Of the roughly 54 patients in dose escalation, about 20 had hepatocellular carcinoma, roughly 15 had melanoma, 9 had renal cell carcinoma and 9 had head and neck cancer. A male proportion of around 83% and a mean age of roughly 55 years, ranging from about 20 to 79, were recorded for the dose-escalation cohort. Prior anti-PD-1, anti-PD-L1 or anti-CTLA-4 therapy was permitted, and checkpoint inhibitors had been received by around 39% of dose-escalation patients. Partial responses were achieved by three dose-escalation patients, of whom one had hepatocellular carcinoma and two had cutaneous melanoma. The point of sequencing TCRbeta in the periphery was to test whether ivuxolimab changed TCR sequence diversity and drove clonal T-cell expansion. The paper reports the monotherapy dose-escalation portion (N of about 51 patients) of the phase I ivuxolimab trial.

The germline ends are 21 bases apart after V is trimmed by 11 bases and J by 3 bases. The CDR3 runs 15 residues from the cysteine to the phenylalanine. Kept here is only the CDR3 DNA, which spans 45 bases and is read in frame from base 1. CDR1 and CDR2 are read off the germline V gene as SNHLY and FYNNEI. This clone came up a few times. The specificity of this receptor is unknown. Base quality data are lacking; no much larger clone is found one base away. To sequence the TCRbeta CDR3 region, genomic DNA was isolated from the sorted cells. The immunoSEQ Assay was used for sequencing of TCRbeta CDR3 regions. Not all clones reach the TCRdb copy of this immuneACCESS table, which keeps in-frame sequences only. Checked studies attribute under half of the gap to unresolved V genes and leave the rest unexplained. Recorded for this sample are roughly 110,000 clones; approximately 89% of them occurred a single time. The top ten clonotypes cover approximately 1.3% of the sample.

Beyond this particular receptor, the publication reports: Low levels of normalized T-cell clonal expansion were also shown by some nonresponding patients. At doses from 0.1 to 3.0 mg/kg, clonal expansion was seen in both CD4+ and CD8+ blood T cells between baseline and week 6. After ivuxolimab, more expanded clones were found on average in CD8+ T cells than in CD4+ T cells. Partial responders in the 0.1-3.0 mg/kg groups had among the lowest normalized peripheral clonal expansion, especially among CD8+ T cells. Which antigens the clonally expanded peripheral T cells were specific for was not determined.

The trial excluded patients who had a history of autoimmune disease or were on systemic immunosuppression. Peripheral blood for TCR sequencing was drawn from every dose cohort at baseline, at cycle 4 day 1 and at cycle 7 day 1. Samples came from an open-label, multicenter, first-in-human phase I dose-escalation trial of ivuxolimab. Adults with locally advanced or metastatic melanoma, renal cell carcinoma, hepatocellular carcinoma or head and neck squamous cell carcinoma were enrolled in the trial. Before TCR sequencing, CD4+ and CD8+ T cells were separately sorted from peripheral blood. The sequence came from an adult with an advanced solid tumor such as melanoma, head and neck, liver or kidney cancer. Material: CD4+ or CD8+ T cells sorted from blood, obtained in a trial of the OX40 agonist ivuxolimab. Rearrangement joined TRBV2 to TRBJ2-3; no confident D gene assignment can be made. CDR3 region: CAVNPGSRSTDTQYF. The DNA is TGTGCCGTCAACCCTGGATCACGGAGTACAGATACGCAGTATTTT.